These 14 T cell receptor beta chains were sequenced from one sample in a study of OX40 agonist ivuxolimab in advanced cancers. Measured with immunoSEQ multiplex PCR; TCRdb has only the in-frame clones, and not every one. The repertoire holds about 33,000 clones, with over 65% as singletons. This specimen was CD4+ or CD8+ T cells sorted from blood, taken in a trial of the OX40 agonist ivuxolimab. The receptors stem from an adult with an advanced solid tumor such as melanoma, head and neck, liver or kidney cancer.

This clone was seen only once. V is TRBV7-2 and J is TRBJ2-7, with 8 bases aligning to TRBD1. The CDR3 is 13 amino acids. The V segment lost 3 bases and the J segment 3 bases; nucleotides outside the gene matches: 1. Germline V gives CDR1 SGHTA, CDR2 FQGNSA. As DNA, the CDR3 is TGTGCCAGCAGCTTCGGACAGGGCTACGAGCAGTACTTC. Translation: CASSFGQGYEQYF.

This chain connects TRBV7-9 to TRBJ1-2; TRBD1 is a possible D gene (6 bases). This CDR3 region has 13 residues. Germline V gene lookup returns CDR1 SEHNR and CDR2 FQNEAQ (reference sequence). Trimming took 5 bases from V and 6 from J, leaving 13 bases between them. CDR3 in DNA: TGTGCCAGCAGCCTCGGGGGGCCCGATGGCTACACCTTC. Protein sequence: CASSLGGPDGYTF.

The chain combines TRBV9 with TRBJ2-3, with 12 bases matching TRBD2. Germline loops: CDR1 SGDLS, CDR2 YYNGEE. This CDR3 contains 15 residues. Unmatched junction bases numbered 5, after V lost 5 bases and J lost 4 bases. The CDR3 is CASSGLAGKADTQYF. DNA for the CDR3: TGTGCCAGCAGTGGACTAGCGGGGAAAGCAGATACGCAGTATTTT.

The rearrangement uses TRBV15 and TRBJ2-7, with D possibly matching TRBD1 (6 bases). Germline CDR1 and CDR2: LNHNV and YYDKDF (reference sequence). CDR3 length: 15 amino acids. The V gene lost 3 bases and the J gene lost 0 bases, with 12 bases spanning the gap. CDR3 DNA sequence: TGTGCCACCAGCAGTTCCCGACAGGCCTCCTACGAGCAGTACTTC. As protein: CATSSSRQASYEQYF. Complete variable domain (other parts from reference TRBV15 and TRBJ2-7): DAMVIQNPRYQVTQFGKPVTLSCSQTLNHNVMYWYQQKSSQAPKLLFHYYDKDFNNEADTPDNFQSRRPNTSFCFLDIRSPGLGDTAMYLCATSSSRQASYEQYFGPGTRLTVT.

The chain employs TRBV14 and TRBJ2-2; D is undetermined. Germline lookup yields CDR1 SGHDN and CDR2 FVKESK. V lost 4 bases and J 1 base, leaving 13 bases between the germline ends. The CDR3 totals 16 residues. The chain's CDR3 is CASSPLISGNTGELFF. The CDR3 DNA is TGTGCCAGCAGCCCCTTGATTTCCGGGAACACCGGGGAGCTGTTTTTT.

This chain uses TRBV7-3 with TRBJ2-1; 14 bases map to TRBD2. Germline CDR1 reads SGHTA; CDR2 reads FQGTGA. V lost 6 bases and J lost 7; bases outside the gene matches: 8. The CDR3 consists of 16 residues. CDR3: CASRPGTSGGRNEQFF. The CDR3 nucleotides read TGTGCCAGCAGGCCCGGGACTAGCGGGGGAAGGAATGAGCAGTTCTTC.

This chain uses TRBV5-5 with TRBJ2-7, with D maybe TRBD1 (6 bases). The CDR3 has 14 residues. V was shortened by 2 bases and J by 0 bases, with 9 bases between the two germline ends. Germline loops: CDR1 SGHKS, CDR2 YYEKEE (reference sequence). CDR3 sequence (DNA): TGTGCCAGCAGCTTTGGGGGCCTCTCCTACGAGCAGTACTTC. Protein sequence: CASSFGGLSYEQYF. Based on the CDR3 plus reference TRBV5-5 and TRBJ2-7, the full variable domain is DAGVTQSPTHLIKTRGQQVTLRCSPISGHKSVSWYQQVLGQGPQFIFQYYEKEERGRGNFPDRFSARQFPNYSSELNVNALLLGDSALYLCASSFGGLSYEQYFGPGTRLTVT.

This chain links TRBV7-9 with TRBJ2-3; no clear D. V lost 0 bases and J 6 bases, leaving 16 bases between the germline ends. Germline CDR1 SEHNR, CDR2 FQNEAQ (reference sequence). There are 16 residues in the CDR3. The CDR3 is CASSLALVYSRDTQYF. The CDR3 DNA sequence: TGTGCCAGCAGCTTAGCCCTCGTCTACTCAAGGGATACGCAGTATTTT.

The chain employs TRBV21-1 and TRBJ1-1; the table's D call of TRBD1 was not tested on the DNA. TRBV21-1 counts as a pseudogene. This CDR3 contains 15 residues. The CDR3 coding sequence is TGTGCCAGCAGGCTTACAGGGGGCGCTGACACTGAAGCTTTCTTT. This sequence encodes CASRLTGGADTEAFF.

The chain is built from TRBV4-1 and TRBJ2-7; a weak D match, TRBD1 (6 bases). V lost 0 bases, J lost 5 bases, and 11 bases lay in between. The CDR3 runs 14 residues. CDR1 is MGHRA, CDR2 YSYEKL, per germline. The CDR3 sequence: CASSQDRGWDEQYF. Here the CDR3 DNA reads TGCGCCAGCAGCCAAGACAGGGGCTGGGACGAGCAGTACTTC.

J is TRBJ1-5 and V is TRBV2, with a weak D call TRBD1 (6 bases). The V end was cut by 4 bases, the J end by 1 base, with 11 bases between. This CDR3 region has 15 residues. The germline CDR1 and CDR2 sequences are SNHLY and FYNNEI. This CDR3 reads CASSGGGTSNQPQHF. Written as DNA, the CDR3 is TGTGCCAGCAGTGGTGGGGGCACCAGCAATCAGCCCCAGCATTTT.

This clone showed up just once. This chain connects TRBV4-1 to TRBJ2-3; no clear D. Trimming took 2 bases from V and 4 from J, leaving 10 bases between them. CDR3 length: 14 amino acids. The germline V gene has CDR1 MGHRA and CDR2 YSYEKL. Here the CDR3 reads CASSQTPRPDTQYF. The CDR3 DNA reads as TGCGCCAGCAGCCAAACCCCGCGCCCAGATACGCAGTATTTT.

The chain has TRBV29-1 and TRBJ1-5, with D perhaps matching TRBD1 (6 bases). The CDR3 length is 14 residues. The V gene lost 5 bases and the J gene lost 11 bases, with 22 bases spanning the gap. The V gene's germline CDR1 is SQVTM and CDR2 ANQGSEA. The CDR3: CSVSTGGGIQSQHF. For the CDR3, the DNA is TGCAGCGTTTCGACAGGTGGCGGTATCCAGTCCCAGCATTTT.

The chain joins TRBV6-6 to TRBJ2-7, with 9 bases identical to TRBD1. The germline gives CDR1 MNHNY, CDR2 SVGAGI (reference sequence). V trimming: 2 bases; J trimming: 5 bases; junction bases outside the gene matches: 7. The CDR3 has 15 amino acids. The CDR3 loop reads CASSYTGTGSHEQYF. The CDR3 nucleotides are TGTGCCAGCAGTTACACCGGGACAGGGTCCCACGAGCAGTACTTC.